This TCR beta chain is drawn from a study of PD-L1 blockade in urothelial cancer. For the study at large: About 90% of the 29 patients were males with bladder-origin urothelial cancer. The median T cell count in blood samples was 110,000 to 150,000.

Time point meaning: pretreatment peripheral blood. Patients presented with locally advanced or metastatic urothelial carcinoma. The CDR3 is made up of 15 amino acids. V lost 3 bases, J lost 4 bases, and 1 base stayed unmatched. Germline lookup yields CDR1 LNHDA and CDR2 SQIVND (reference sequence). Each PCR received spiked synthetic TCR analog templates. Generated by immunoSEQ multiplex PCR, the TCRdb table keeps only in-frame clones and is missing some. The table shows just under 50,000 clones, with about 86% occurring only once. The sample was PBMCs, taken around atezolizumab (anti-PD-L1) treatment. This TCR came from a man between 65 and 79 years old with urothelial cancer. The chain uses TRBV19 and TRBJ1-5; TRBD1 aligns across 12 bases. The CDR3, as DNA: TGTGCCAGTAGTATGGGACAGGGGGCAAATCAGCCCCAGCATTTT. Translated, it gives CASSMGQGANQPQHF.